This T cell receptor beta chain was sequenced during a study of cytomegalovirus exposure and HLA in healthy donors. Study observations and caveats: Some 150 TCR beta chains were listed as cytomegalovirus-associated.

With regard to this clone: Its antigen is as yet unknown.

Sequencing was performed with immunoSEQ multiplex PCR; in TCRdb, only in-frame clones are kept and a portion is missing. The table has 68,000 or so clones, approximately 91% seen once. Germline loops: CDR1 MDHEN, CDR2 SYDVKM. V shed 0 bases and J 1 base; nucleotides not matched to a gene: 5. The CDR3 sequence is 16 residues long. The source of this sequence is a man aged 18 to 30 in good health and CMV-seronegative. The chain uses TRBV28 and TRBJ2-5, with 7 nucleotides matching TRBD1. Sequencing was carried out using PBMCs. CDR3 sequence reads: CASSLWGHRGQETQYF. Written as DNA, the CDR3 is TGTGCCAGCAGTTTATGGGGGCACAGGGGCCAAGAGACCCAGTACTTC.